This TCR beta chain was obtained from a study of control samples from healthy donors and cancer patients. The V and J ends lost 5 bases and 3 bases respectively, with 11 bases between them. Germline V gene data show CDR1 as WSHSY and CDR2 as SAAADI. The CDR3 runs to 13 residues. The data were produced by immunoSEQ multiplex PCR, yet TCRdb's version contains in-frame clones alone and is incomplete. The sample yields approximately 110,000 clones, approximately 90% seen once. This clone appeared once. The gene calls are TRBV10-2 and TRBJ2-7; tentatively, D is TRBD2 (6 bases). This sequence was found in a woman between 50 and 59 years old in good health. The specimen was blood. The CDR3 is CASSPGDIYEQYF. The CDR3 DNA reads as TGCGCCAGCAGTCCGGGGGATATCTACGAGCAGTACTTC.